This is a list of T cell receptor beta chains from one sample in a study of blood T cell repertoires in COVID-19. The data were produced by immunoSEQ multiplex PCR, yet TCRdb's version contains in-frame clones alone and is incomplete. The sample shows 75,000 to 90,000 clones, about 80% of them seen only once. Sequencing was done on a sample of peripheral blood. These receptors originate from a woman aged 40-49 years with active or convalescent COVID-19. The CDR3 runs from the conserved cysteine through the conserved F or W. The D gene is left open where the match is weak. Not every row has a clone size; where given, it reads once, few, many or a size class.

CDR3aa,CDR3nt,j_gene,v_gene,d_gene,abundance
CASSYGNEQFF,TGTGCCAGCAGCTACGGCAATGAGCAGTTCTTC,TRBJ2-1,TRBV7-3,NA,NA
CASSLTVGNTIYF,TGTGCCAGCAGTCTGACAGTTGGAAACACCATATATTTT,TRBJ1-3,TRBV27,NA,NA
CASRGTGSGDKNIQYF,TGTGCCAGCAGGGGGACAGGGTCCGGGGACAAAAACATTCAGTACTTC,TRBJ2-4,TRBV27,TRBD1,NA
CASSYGGHSSGNTIYF,TGTGCCAGCAGTTACGGCGGACACAGCTCTGGAAACACCATATATTTT,TRBJ1-3,TRBV6-6,NA,NA
CAGQGTSGGQNTGELFF,TGTGCCGGACAGGGGACTAGCGGGGGACAGAACACCGGGGAGCTGTTTTTT,TRBJ2-2,TRBV30,TRBD2,NA
CASSQDLGGYGYTF,TGTGCCAGCAGCCAAGATCTTGGGGGGTATGGCTACACCTTC,TRBJ1-2,TRBV14,NA,once
CASSAGVAGGPGTDTQYF,TGTGCCAGCAGCGCTGGGGTAGCGGGAGGGCCCGGCACAGATACGCAGTATTTT,TRBJ2-3,TRBV7-6,TRBD2,NA
CASSLGGDPYQPQHF,TGCGCCAGCAGCTTAGGCGGGGACCCTTATCAGCCCCAGCATTTT,TRBJ1-5,TRBV5-1,NA,NA
CASSKGSTRRGADTQYF,TGTGCCAGCAGCAAAGGCTCGACTAGGAGGGGTGCAGATACGCAGTATTTT,TRBJ2-3,TRBV21-1,NA,few
CASSFWQGAGTQYF,TGTGCCAGCAGTTTTTGGCAGGGGGCAGGGACCCAGTACTTC,TRBJ2-5,TRBV28,TRBD1,NA
CASSFQGGWTNEKLFF,TGCGCCAGCAGCTTTCAAGGGGGTTGGACTAATGAAAAACTGTTTTTT,TRBJ1-4,TRBV5-1,NA,NA
CASSAVSTANYGYTF,TGTGCCAGCAGCGCCGTTTCAACAGCTAACTATGGCTACACCTTC,TRBJ1-2,TRBV9,NA,few
CASSEGWAHGSYEQYF,TGCGCCAGCAGCGAAGGTTGGGCCCACGGCTCCTACGAGCAGTACTTC,TRBJ2-7,TRBV5-1,NA,NA
CASSVDQGLFSGANVLTF,TGTGCCAGCAGTGTCGACCAGGGGCTTTTCTCTGGGGCCAACGTCCTGACTTTC,TRBJ2-6,TRBV9,NA,NA
CASSVSYGTEREKLFF,TGTGCCAGCAGTGTATCGTATGGGACAGAGAGGGAAAAACTGTTTTTT,TRBJ1-4,TRBV2,TRBD1,NA
CASSREAGGPETQYF,TGCGCCAGCAGCCGAGAAGCGGGGGGACCGGAGACCCAGTACTTC,TRBJ2-5,TRBV5-1,TRBD2,once
CASSVESARGAGELFF,TGTGCCAGCAGTGTTGAGAGCGCCCGGGGGGCCGGGGAGCTGTTTTTT,TRBJ2-2,TRBV2,TRBD2,NA
CASRKQGTDTQYF,TGTGCCAGCAGAAAACAGGGTACAGATACGCAGTATTTT,TRBJ2-3,TRBV6-5,NA,NA
CASSPKTGGGTYGYTF,TGCGCCAGCAGCCCTAAGACAGGGGGCGGGACCTATGGCTACACCTTC,TRBJ1-2,TRBV4-3,TRBD1,NA
CASSLVARSNTGELFF,TGTGCCAGCAGCTTAGTAGCCAGATCGAACACCGGGGAGCTGTTTTTT,TRBJ2-2,TRBV11-2,NA,NA
CASSLGAGMSYEQYF,TGTGCCAGCAGCTTAGGGGCCGGGATGAGCTACGAGCAGTACTTC,TRBJ2-7,TRBV13,NA,once
CASSLLGRWYEQYF,TGCGCCAGCAGCTTGTTGGGGAGGTGGTACGAGCAGTACTTC,TRBJ2-7,TRBV5-1,NA,few
CASSQMPGELFF,TGTGCCAGCAGTCAGATGCCCGGGGAGCTGTTTTTT,TRBJ2-2,TRBV6-5,NA,NA
CASSLEAGGPYEQYF,TGTGCCAGCAGCTTAGAAGCGGGGGGCCCTTACGAGCAGTACTTC,TRBJ2-7,TRBV7-2,TRBD2,NA
CASSQGSGTGNTIYF,TGTGCCAGCAGCCAAGGTTCAGGGACTGGAAACACCATATATTTT,TRBJ1-3,TRBV3-1/TRBV3-2,NA,few
CASSVSGQETQYF,TGTGCCAGCAGCGTTAGCGGACAAGAGACCCAGTACTTC,TRBJ2-5,TRBV5-4,NA,once
CASSPPGEGRYGYTF,TGCGCCAGCAGCCCCCCGGGGGAGGGTAGATATGGCTACACCTTC,TRBJ1-2,TRBV5-1,NA,NA
CASRRDSFANTGELFF,TGTGCCAGCAGAAGGGACAGTTTCGCGAACACCGGGGAGCTGTTTTTT,TRBJ2-2,TRBV28,TRBD1,NA
CASSPTLGSPEGAQYF,TGTGCCAGCAGCCCAACCTTGGGCAGCCCCGAGGGGGCCCAGTACTTC,TRBJ2-5,TRBV11-2,NA,NA
CASSIWGSGRALNEQFF,TGTGCCAGCAGTATTTGGGGTAGCGGGAGGGCCTTGAATGAGCAGTTCTTC,TRBJ2-1,TRBV9,TRBD2,NA
CASSIGLATGGAFF,TGTGCCAGTAGTATCGGACTAGCCACCGGGGGGGCTTTCTTT,TRBJ1-1,TRBV19,NA,NA
CASSFSTSASGELFF,TGCGCCAGCAGCTTTAGTACTAGCGCGTCCGGGGAGCTGTTTTTT,TRBJ2-2,TRBV5-1,TRBD2,NA
CASSLWTSATGELFF,TGTGCCAGCAGCCTCTGGACTAGCGCCACCGGGGAGCTGTTTTTT,TRBJ2-2,TRBV7-2,TRBD2,NA
CASSQVTVGSPLHF,TGTGCCAGCAGCCAAGTCACAGTGGGCTCACCCCTCCACTTT,TRBJ1-6,TRBV3-1/TRBV3-2,NA,NA
CASSWGGTAGEQYF,TGCGCCAGCAGCTGGGGAGGGACCGCGGGGGAGCAGTACTTC,TRBJ2-7,TRBV5-1,TRBD2,once
CASTHEVALNTGELFF,TGCGCCAGCACCCACGAGGTAGCGCTGAACACCGGGGAGCTGTTTTTT,TRBJ2-2,TRBV5-1,NA,NA
CASSQGSGTGELFF,TGTGCCAGCAGCCAAGGTTCGGGGACCGGGGAGCTGTTTTTT,TRBJ2-2,TRBV3-1/TRBV3-2,NA,NA
CASSLGQENEQFF,TGTGCCAGCAGCTTGGGACAGGAAAATGAGCAGTTCTTC,TRBJ2-1,TRBV11-2,TRBD1,NA
CASSLGAGETYEQYF,TGTGCCAGCAGCTTGGGCGCGGGAGAAACCTACGAGCAGTACTTC,TRBJ2-7,TRBV5-4,TRBD2,NA
CASSFPVVTEQFF,TGTGCCAGCAGCTTCCCAGTGGTCACTGAGCAGTTCTTC,TRBJ2-1,TRBV5-6,NA,NA
CATSDFTQGTQYF,TGTGCCACCAGTGATTTTACCCAGGGTACGCAGTATTTT,TRBJ2-3,TRBV24-1,NA,NA
CASSVVASGGTYNEQFF,TGTGCCAGCAGCGTAGTGGCTAGCGGGGGGACCTACAATGAGCAGTTCTTC,TRBJ2-1,TRBV9,TRBD2,once
CASSLGQGPLPDTQYF,TGTGCCAGCAGTTTGGGACAGGGTCCCCTGCCAGATACGCAGTATTTT,TRBJ2-3,TRBV6-5,TRBD1,NA
CASSRDRASSGYTF,TGTGCCAGCAGCCGCGACAGGGCCTCATCTGGCTACACCTTC,TRBJ1-2,TRBV5-4,TRBD1,many
CASNRGRLGYTF,TGTGCCAGTAACAGGGGAAGGTTGGGCTACACCTTC,TRBJ1-2,TRBV6-5,TRBD1,NA
CATSELKGQGPYTGELFF,TGTGCCACCAGTGAATTGAAGGGACAGGGCCCATACACCGGGGAGCTGTTTTTT,TRBJ2-2,TRBV24-1,TRBD1,NA
CATSDFGGDEKLFF,TGTGCCACCAGTGATTTCGGCGGAGATGAAAAACTGTTTTTT,TRBJ1-4,TRBV24-1,NA,many
CASSQVGGDSPLHF,TGCGCCAGCAGCCAAGTTGGGGGGGATTCACCCCTCCACTTT,TRBJ1-6,TRBV4-3,NA,NA
CASSYQGVNEKLFF,TGTGCCAGCAGCTATCAGGGTGTAAATGAAAAACTGTTTTTT,TRBJ1-4,TRBV28,NA,NA
CASSAQAGNTIYF,TGTGCCAGCAGCGCTCAGGCTGGAAACACCATATATTTT,TRBJ1-3,TRBV7-2,NA,few
CASSPGTTQETQYF,TGCGCCAGCAGCCCTGGGACAACGCAAGAGACCCAGTACTTC,TRBJ2-5,TRBV5-1,NA,NA
CASSLHGQGRNQPQHF,TGTGCCAGCAGTTTACACGGACAGGGGCGTAATCAGCCCCAGCATTTT,TRBJ1-5,TRBV28,TRBD1,NA
CASSLGGGSYNEQFF,TGTGCCAGCAGCTTAGGAGGCGGATCCTACAATGAGCAGTTCTTC,TRBJ2-1,TRBV11-2,NA,NA